This T cell receptor (beta chain) is from a study of PD-1 blockade in mismatch repair-deficient tumors (dated by TCRdb to the late 2010s). As for the study more broadly: Between September 2013 and late 2016, the trial enrolled 70 to 100 consecutive patients with 12 mismatch repair-deficient cancer types, every one of whom had been previously treated and was progressing. Tumor-associated T cell clones were tracked in the peripheral blood of patients responding to PD-1 blockade by deep sequencing of TCR CDR3 regions. Study-level results and caveats: Rapid expansion after pembrolizumab followed by contraction, generally before radiologic responses, was shown by tumor-resident clones, which were often undetectable in blood before treatment.

Receptor libraries were prepared by the immunoSEQ multiplex PCR assay. TCRdb holds this immuneACCESS table with in-frame rearrangements only. Some clones are missing; in checked studies, unresolved V genes explain under half, and the rest has no known cause. The sample profile shows some 85,000 clones; roughly 80% of them were found once. The ten most abundant clones make up less than 6% of the sample. Points on this clone: Its binding antigen is unknown. Base quality data are lacking; no much larger clone is found one base away.

For each enrolled patient, mismatch repair deficiency was established using either polymerase chain reaction or immunohistochemistry. Three patients who responded to pembrolizumab therapy underwent TCR sequencing. Pembrolizumab PD-1 blockade was prospectively tested in advanced mismatch repair-deficient cancers, regardless of tissue of origin, in the phase II trial. Peripheral blood T cell samples were gathered serially, both before PD-1 blockade started and at multiple time points afterward. Blood sampling times were reported as weeks after the first pembrolizumab dose. The CDR3 covers 15 residues, taking in both the cysteine and the phenylalanine. Only the CDR3 DNA is retained, 45 bases long and in frame from the first base. Deletion took 2 bases off V and 4 bases off J, with a span of 15 bases between the germline ends. From a lookup of the germline V gene, CDR1 and CDR2 are SQVTM and ANQGSEA.

The origin of this receptor is an adult with mismatch repair-deficient cancer. The sequencing here drew on peripheral blood, taken 44 weeks after starting pembrolizumab. The chain is assembled from TRBV29-1 and TRBJ1-5, and the D gene may be TRBD1, 5 bases matching. The CDR3 is CSVEFAGSGNQPQHF. The sequenced DNA: TGCAGCGTTGAATTCGCAGGGTCGGGGAATCAGCCCCAGCATTTT.